Listed below are T cell receptor beta chains from one sample, sequenced in a study of spatial heterogeneity in lung cancer. Via MiXCR, TCRdb re-called the 5' RACE reads, giving one row per CDR3 protein. The repertoire consists of fewer than 45,000 distinct CDR3 sequences, with approximately 7% occurring once and the leading ten covering roughly 45%. The sample consisted of PBMCs, taken at surgery. The receptor source for this set is a female donor with early-stage non-small cell lung cancer. The CDR3 runs from the conserved cysteine through the conserved F or W. Each record gives: clone size, D gene, CDR3 length, V gene, J gene, CDR3 protein, CDR3 DNA. D genes are given only for firm matches. Size tells how often a clone was seen (once, few, many) or the class of an expanded clone, and some rows leave it out.

clone size: many
D gene: -
CDR3 length: 15
V gene: TRBV18
J gene: TRBJ1-5
CDR3 protein: CASSPNGQFNQPQHF
CDR3 DNA: TGTGCCAGCTCACCGAACGGACAGTTCAATCAGCCCCAGCATTTT

clone size: many
D gene: -
CDR3 length: 13
V gene: TRBV20-1
J gene: TRBJ1-5
CDR3 protein: CSAGDKSNQPQHF
CDR3 DNA: TGCAGTGCTGGGGACAAGAGCAATCAGCCCCAGCATTTT

clone size: many
D gene: -
CDR3 length: 17
V gene: TRBV5-1
J gene: TRBJ2-3
CDR3 protein: CASSLGSSYPFTDTQYF
CDR3 DNA: TGCGCCAGCAGCTTGGGTTCATCCTACCCCTTCACAGATACGCAGTATTTT

clone size: many
D gene: -
CDR3 length: 14
V gene: TRBV13
J gene: TRBJ1-1
CDR3 protein: CASSLGATGTEAFF
CDR3 DNA: TGTGCCAGCAGCTTGGGGGCGACAGGCACTGAAGCTTTCTTT

clone size: many
D gene: -
CDR3 length: 16
V gene: TRBV20-1
J gene: TRBJ2-3
CDR3 protein: CSAPMIQGSATDTQYF
CDR3 DNA: TGCAGTGCCCCGATGATCCAGGGGTCCGCCACAGATACGCAGTATTTT

clone size: many
D gene: TRBD2
CDR3 length: 15
V gene: TRBV7-2
J gene: TRBJ2-5
CDR3 protein: CASSRNGLAEETQYF
CDR3 DNA: TGTGCCAGCAGCCGTAACGGACTAGCGGAAGAGACCCAGTACTTC

clone size: few
D gene: -
CDR3 length: 14
V gene: TRBV5-4
J gene: TRBJ2-5
CDR3 protein: CASSLRTDQETQYF
CDR3 DNA: TGTGCCAGCAGCTTGCGGACAGACCAAGAGACCCAGTACTTC

clone size: many
D gene: -
CDR3 length: 14
V gene: TRBV4-1
J gene: TRBJ2-2
CDR3 protein: CASSLLGAGGELFF
CDR3 DNA: TGCGCCAGCAGCCTACTCGGTGCGGGCGGGGAGCTGTTTTTT

clone size: few
D gene: -
CDR3 length: 15
V gene: TRBV6-2/TRBV6-3
J gene: TRBJ1-3
CDR3 protein: CASSLAGGAGNTIYF
CDR3 DNA: TGTGCCAGCAGTCTCGCTGGGGGCGCCGGAAACACCATATATTTT

clone size: few
D gene: -
CDR3 length: 18
V gene: TRBV18
J gene: TRBJ2-5
CDR3 protein: CASSPLGPTGAGEETQYF
CDR3 DNA: TGTGCCAGCTCACCACTGGGCCCCACAGGAGCCGGCGAAGAGACCCAGTACTTC

clone size: many
D gene: -
CDR3 length: 13
V gene: TRBV27
J gene: TRBJ1-2
CDR3 protein: CASKPGVEYGYTF
CDR3 DNA: TGTGCCAGCAAGCCGGGAGTGGAATATGGCTACACCTTC

clone size: many
D gene: -
CDR3 length: 15
V gene: TRBV5-1
J gene: TRBJ2-7
CDR3 protein: CASSSQRAQTYEQYF
CDR3 DNA: TGCGCCAGCAGCTCCCAGCGGGCGCAAACCTACGAGCAGTACTTC

clone size: many
D gene: -
CDR3 length: 15
V gene: TRBV11-3
J gene: TRBJ2-2
CDR3 protein: CASSSRQKNTGELFF
CDR3 DNA: TGTGCCAGCAGCTCTAGACAGAAGAACACCGGGGAGCTGTTTTTT

clone size: -
D gene: -
CDR3 length: 12
V gene: TRBV20-1
J gene: TRBJ1-1
CDR3 protein: CSARGQNTEAFF
CDR3 DNA: TGCAGTGCTAGGGGTCAGAACACTGAAGCTTTCTTT

clone size: many
D gene: TRBD1
CDR3 length: 11
V gene: TRBV29-1
J gene: TRBJ1-2
CDR3 protein: CSVGQGGDYTF
CDR3 DNA: TGCAGCGTGGGACAGGGGGGTGACTACACCTTC

clone size: few
D gene: -
CDR3 length: 18
V gene: TRBV12-3/TRBV12-4
J gene: TRBJ1-2
CDR3 protein: CASSSRPGGPPYYYGYTF
CDR3 DNA: TGTGCCAGCAGCTCCCGGCCAGGAGGGCCTCCCTACTACTATGGCTACACCTTC

clone size: many
D gene: -
CDR3 length: 15
V gene: TRBV15
J gene: TRBJ1-1
CDR3 protein: CATSPPGKPNTEAFF
CDR3 DNA: TGTGCCACCAGCCCCCCCGGTAAGCCGAACACTGAAGCTTTCTTT

clone size: few
D gene: -
CDR3 length: 12
V gene: TRBV9
J gene: TRBJ2-3
CDR3 protein: CASSVLGDTQYF
CDR3 DNA: TGTGCCAGCAGCGTCCTAGGGGATACGCAGTATTTT

clone size: many
D gene: -
CDR3 length: 13
V gene: TRBV29-1
J gene: TRBJ1-4
CDR3 protein: CSVGGQPNEKLFF
CDR3 DNA: TGCAGCGTTGGAGGACAGCCGAATGAAAAACTGTTTTTT

clone size: few
D gene: -
CDR3 length: 16
V gene: TRBV19
J gene: TRBJ2-4
CDR3 protein: CASSIPGNLAKNIQYF
CDR3 DNA: TGTGCCAGTAGTATACCCGGGAATCTAGCCAAAAACATTCAGTACTTC

clone size: -
D gene: TRBD1
CDR3 length: 16
V gene: TRBV14
J gene: TRBJ1-1
CDR3 protein: CASSSWTGVTNTEAFF
CDR3 DNA: TGTGCCAGCAGCTCCTGGACAGGGGTTACGAACACTGAAGCTTTCTTT

clone size: -
D gene: -
CDR3 length: 14
V gene: TRBV5-4
J gene: TRBJ1-6
CDR3 protein: CASRNAVSSSPLHF
CDR3 DNA: TGTGCCAGCAGAAACGCGGTTAGCAGTTCACCCCTCCACTTT